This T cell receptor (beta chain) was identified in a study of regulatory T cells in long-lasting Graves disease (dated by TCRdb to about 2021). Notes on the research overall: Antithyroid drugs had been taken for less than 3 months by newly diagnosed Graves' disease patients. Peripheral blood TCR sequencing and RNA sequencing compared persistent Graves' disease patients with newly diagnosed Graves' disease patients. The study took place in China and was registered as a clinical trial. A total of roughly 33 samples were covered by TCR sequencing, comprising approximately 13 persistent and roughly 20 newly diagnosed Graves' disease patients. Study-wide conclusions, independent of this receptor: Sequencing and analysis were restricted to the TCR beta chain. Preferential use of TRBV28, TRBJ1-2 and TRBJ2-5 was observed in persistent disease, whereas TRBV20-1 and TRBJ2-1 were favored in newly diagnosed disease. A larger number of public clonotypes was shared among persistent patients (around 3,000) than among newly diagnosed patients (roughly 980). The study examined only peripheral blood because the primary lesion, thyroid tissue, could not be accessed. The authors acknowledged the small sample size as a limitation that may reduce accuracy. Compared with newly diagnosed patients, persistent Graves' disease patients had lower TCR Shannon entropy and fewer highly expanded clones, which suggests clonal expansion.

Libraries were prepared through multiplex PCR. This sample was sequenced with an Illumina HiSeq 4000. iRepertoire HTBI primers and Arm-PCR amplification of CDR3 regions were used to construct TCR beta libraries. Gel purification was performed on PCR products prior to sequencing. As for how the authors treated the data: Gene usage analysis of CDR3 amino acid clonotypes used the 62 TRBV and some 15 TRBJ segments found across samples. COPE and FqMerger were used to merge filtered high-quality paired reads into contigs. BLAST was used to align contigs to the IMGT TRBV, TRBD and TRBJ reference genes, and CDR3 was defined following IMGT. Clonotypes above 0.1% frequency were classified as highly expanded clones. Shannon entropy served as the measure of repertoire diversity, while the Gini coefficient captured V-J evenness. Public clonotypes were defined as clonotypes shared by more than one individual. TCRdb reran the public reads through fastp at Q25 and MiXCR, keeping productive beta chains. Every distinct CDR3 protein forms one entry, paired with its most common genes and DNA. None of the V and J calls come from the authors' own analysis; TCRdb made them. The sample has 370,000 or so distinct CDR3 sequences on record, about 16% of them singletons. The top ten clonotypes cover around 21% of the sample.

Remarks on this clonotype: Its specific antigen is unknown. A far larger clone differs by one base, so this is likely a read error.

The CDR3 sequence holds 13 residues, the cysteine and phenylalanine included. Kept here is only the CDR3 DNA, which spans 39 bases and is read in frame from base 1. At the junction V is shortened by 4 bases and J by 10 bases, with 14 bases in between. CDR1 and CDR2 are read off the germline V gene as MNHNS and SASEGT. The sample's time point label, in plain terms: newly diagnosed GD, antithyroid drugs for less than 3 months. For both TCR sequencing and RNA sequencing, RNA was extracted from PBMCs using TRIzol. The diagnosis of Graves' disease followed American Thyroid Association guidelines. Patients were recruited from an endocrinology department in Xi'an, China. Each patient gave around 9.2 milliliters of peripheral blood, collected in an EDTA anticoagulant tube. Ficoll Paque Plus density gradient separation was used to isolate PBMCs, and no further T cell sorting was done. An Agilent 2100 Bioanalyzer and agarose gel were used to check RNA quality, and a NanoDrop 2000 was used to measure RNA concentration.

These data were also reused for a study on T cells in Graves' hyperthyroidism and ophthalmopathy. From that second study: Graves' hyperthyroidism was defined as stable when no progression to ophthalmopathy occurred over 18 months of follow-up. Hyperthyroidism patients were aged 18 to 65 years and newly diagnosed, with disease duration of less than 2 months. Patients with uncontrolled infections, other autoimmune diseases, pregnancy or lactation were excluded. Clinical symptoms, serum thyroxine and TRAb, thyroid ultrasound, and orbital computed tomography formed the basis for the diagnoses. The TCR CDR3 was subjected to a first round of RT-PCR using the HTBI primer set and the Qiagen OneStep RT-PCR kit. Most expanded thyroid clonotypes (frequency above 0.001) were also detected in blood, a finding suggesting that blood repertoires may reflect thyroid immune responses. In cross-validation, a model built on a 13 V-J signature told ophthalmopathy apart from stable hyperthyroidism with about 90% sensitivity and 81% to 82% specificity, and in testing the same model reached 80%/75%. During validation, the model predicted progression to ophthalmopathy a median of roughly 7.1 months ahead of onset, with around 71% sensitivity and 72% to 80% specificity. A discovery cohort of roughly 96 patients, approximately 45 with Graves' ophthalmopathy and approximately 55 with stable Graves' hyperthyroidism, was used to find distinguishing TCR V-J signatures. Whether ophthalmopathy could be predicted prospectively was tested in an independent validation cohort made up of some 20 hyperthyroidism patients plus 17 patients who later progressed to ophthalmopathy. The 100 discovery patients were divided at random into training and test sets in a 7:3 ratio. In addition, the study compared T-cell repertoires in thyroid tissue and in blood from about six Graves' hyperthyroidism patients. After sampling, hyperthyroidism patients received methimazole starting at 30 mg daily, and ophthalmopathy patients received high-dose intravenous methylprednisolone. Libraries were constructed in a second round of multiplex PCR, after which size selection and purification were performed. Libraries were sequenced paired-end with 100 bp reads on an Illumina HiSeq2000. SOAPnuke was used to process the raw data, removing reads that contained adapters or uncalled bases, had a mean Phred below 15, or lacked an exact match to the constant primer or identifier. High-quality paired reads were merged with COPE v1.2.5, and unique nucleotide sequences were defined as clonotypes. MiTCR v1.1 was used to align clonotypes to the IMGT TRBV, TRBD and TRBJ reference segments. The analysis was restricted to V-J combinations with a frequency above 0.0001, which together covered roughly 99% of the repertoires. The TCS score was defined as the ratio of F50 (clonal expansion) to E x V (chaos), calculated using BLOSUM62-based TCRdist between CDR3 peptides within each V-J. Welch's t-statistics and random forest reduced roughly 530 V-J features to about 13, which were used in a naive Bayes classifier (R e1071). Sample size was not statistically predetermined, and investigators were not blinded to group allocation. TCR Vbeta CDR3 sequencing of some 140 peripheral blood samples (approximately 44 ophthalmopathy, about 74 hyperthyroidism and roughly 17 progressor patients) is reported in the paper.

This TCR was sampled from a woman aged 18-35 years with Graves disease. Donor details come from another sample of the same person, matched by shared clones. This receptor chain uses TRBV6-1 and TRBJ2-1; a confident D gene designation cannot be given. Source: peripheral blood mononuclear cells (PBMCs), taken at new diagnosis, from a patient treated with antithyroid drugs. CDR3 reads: CASSGGPLYEQFF. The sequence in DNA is TGTGCCAGCAGTGGAGGTCCCCTCTACGAGCAGTTCTTC.